What follows is one TCR beta chain and its context. This sample is part of a study of blood T cell repertoires in COVID-19. The wider study: Both acute and convalescent COVID-19 samples were obtained from the United States, Italy and Spain. Sources were T cells, B-cell-depleted T cells, or PBMCs; the material itself was cDNA or gDNA.

Authors' data handling: Estimated nucleated cell counts came from reference gene primer amplification. Method: immunoSEQ multiplex PCR; TCRdb's copy keeps in-frame clones and lacks some. Clonal size and the V and J genes are those of that table, whereas D and trimming came from the DNA. The table has about 190,000 clones, roughly 82% seen once. V was pared by 8 bases and J by 4 bases, with 15 bases of the junction left unmatched. CDR3 length: 17 amino acids. Germline CDR1 MDHEN, CDR2 SYDVKM. The clonotype comes from a woman between 55 and 75 years old with COVID-19, enrolled during active disease. The gene calls are TRBV28 and TRBJ1-5; 9 nucleotides align to TRBD1. The material sequenced was peripheral blood. The CDR3 region is CASGTLGQGFRNQPQHF. The CDR3 bases are TGTGCCAGCGGAACCCTGGGACAGGGATTCAGAAATCAGCCCCAGCATTTT.